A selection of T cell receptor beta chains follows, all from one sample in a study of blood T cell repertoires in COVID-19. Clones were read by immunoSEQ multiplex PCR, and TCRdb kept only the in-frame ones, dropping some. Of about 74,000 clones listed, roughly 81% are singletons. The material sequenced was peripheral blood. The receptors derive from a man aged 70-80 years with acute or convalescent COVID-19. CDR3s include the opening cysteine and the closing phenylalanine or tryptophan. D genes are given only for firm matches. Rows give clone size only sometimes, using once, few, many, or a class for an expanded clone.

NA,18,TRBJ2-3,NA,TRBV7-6,CASSLGHPGGQLADTQYF,TGTGCCAGCAGCTTAGGTCACCCAGGCGGACAGTTAGCAGATACGCAGTATTTT
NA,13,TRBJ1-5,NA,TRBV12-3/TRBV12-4,CASSLGTGEPQHF,TGTGCCAGCAGTTTAGGAACAGGAGAGCCCCAGCATTTT
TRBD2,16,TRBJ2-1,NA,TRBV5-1,CASSLASSGRRGEQFF,TGCGCCAGCAGCTTGGCGTCTAGCGGGAGAAGAGGTGAGCAGTTCTTC
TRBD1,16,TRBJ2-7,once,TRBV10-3,CAIRSSVGTVSYEQYF,TGTGCCATCAGATCGTCGGTGGGGACAGTCTCCTACGAGCAGTACTTC
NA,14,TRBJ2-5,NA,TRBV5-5,CASSLVRGLETQYF,TGTGCCAGCAGCTTGGTTCGGGGTCTTGAGACCCAGTACTTC
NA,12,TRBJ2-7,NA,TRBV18,CASSRTDGEQYF,TGTGCCAGCTCCAGGACAGACGGGGAGCAGTACTTC
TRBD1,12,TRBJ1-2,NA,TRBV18,CASSGTAYGYTF,TGTGCCAGCTCTGGGACAGCCTATGGCTACACCTTC
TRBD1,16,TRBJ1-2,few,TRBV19,CASSKGQGAQHYGYTF,TGTGCCAGTAGTAAGGGACAGGGGGCGCAACACTATGGCTACACCTTC
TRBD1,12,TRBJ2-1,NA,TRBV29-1,CSVGQGNNEQFF,TGCAGCGTTGGACAGGGAAATAATGAGCAGTTCTTC
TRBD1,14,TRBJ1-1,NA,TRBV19,CASSIGTANTEAFF,TGTGCCAGTAGTATCGGGACAGCGAACACTGAAGCTTTCTTT
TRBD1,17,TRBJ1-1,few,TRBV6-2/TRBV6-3,CASSYPGTGREDTEAFF,TGTGCCAGCAGTTACCCCGGGACAGGGCGGGAGGACACTGAAGCTTTCTTT
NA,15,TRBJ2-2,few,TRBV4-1,CASSQGGRGTGELFF,TGCGCCAGCAGCCAAGGGGGGCGAGGCACCGGGGAGCTGTTTTTT
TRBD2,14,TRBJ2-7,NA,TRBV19,CASTLIAGIGEQYF,TGTGCCAGTACCCTGATAGCGGGAATTGGCGAGCAGTACTTC
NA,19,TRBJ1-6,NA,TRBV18,CASSLSAMGQGRRNSPLHF,TGTGCCAGCTCACTTTCCGCCATGGGTCAGGGCCGGCGTAATTCACCCCTCCACTTT
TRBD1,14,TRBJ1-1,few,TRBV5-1,CASGGTGLSGEAFF,TGCGCCAGCGGGGGGACAGGCCTCTCGGGAGAAGCTTTCTTT
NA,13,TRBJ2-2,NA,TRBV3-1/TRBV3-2,CASSQASTGELFF,TGTGCCAGCAGCCAAGCTAGCACCGGGGAGCTGTTTTTT
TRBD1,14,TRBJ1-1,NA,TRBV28,CASSLDRVLGEAFF,TGTGCCAGCAGTCTGGACAGGGTGTTGGGTGAAGCTTTCTTT
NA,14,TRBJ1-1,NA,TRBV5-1,CASSLGGPDTEAFF,TGCGCCAGCAGCTTGGGCGGGCCGGACACTGAAGCTTTCTTT
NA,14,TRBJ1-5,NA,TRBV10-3,CASGPTGSRQPQHF,TGTGCCTCCGGTCCGACCGGGTCACGTCAGCCCCAGCATTTT
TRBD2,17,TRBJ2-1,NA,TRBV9,CASSVTSGISLSNEQFF,TGTGCCAGCAGCGTTACTAGCGGGATTTCCCTAAGCAATGAGCAGTTCTTC
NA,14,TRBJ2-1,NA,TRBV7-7,CASSSGLEYNEQFF,TGTGCTAGCAGCTCCGGCCTAGAGTACAATGAGCAGTTCTTC
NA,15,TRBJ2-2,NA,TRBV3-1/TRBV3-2,CASSFKQGAAGELFF,TGTGCCAGCAGCTTCAAACAGGGTGCCGCCGGGGAGCTGTTTTTT
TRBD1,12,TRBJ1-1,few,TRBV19,CASSDREAEAFF,TGTGCCAGCAGCGACAGGGAAGCTGAAGCTTTCTTT
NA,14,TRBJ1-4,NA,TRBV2,CASSERQTGEKLFF,TGTGCCAGCAGTGAAAGACAGACTGGAGAAAAACTGTTTTTT
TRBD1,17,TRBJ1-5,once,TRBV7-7,CASSLYGQGGRNQPQHF,TGTGCTAGCAGCTTATACGGACAAGGGGGCCGGAATCAGCCCCAGCATTTT
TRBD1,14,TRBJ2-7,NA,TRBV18,CASSSGQGYHEQYF,TGTGCCAGCTCGTCTGGACAGGGATACCACGAGCAGTACTTC
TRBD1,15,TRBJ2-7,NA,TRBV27,CASSLLGQGTYEQYF,TGTGCCAGCAGTTTGTTGGGACAGGGGACTTACGAGCAGTACTTC
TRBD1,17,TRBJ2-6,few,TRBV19,CASSIGTGVSGANVLTF,TGTGCCAGTAGTATCGGGACAGGGGTCTCTGGGGCCAACGTCCTGACTTTC
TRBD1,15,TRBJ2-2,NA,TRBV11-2,CASSYPGQGTGELFF,TGTGCCAGCAGCTATCCGGGACAGGGGACCGGGGAGCTGTTTTTT
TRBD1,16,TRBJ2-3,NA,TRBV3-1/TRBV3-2,CASSQGLGQSTDTQYF,TGTGCCAGCAGCCAAGGATTGGGACAGAGCACAGATACGCAGTATTTT
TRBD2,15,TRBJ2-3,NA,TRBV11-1,CASSGGLAGADTQYF,TGTGCCAGCAGCGGGGGACTAGCGGGAGCAGATACGCAGTATTTT
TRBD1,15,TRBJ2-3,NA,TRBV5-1,CASIVGTGRTDTQYF,TGCGCCAGCATCGTGGGGACAGGGAGGACAGATACGCAGTATTTT
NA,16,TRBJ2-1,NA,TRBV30,CAWSAITGSSYNEQFF,TGTGCCTGGAGTGCCATCACAGGGAGCTCCTACAATGAGCAGTTCTTC
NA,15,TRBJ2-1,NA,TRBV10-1,CASSLIATSYNEQFF,TGCGCCAGCAGTTTGATAGCGACCTCCTACAATGAGCAGTTCTTC
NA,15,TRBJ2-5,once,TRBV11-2,CASSLGVDPQETQYF,TGTGCCAGCTCCCTGGGCGTCGACCCCCAAGAGACCCAGTACTTC
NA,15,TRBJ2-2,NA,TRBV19,CASTPRLENTGELFF,TGTGCCAGTACCCCCCGACTGGAAAACACCGGGGAGCTGTTTTTT
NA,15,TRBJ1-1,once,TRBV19,CASTTLAPGNTEAFF,TGTGCCAGTACCACCCTGGCCCCGGGGAACACTGAAGCTTTCTTT
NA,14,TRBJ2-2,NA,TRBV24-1,CATTGNANTGELFF,TGTGCCACCACAGGGAACGCGAACACCGGGGAGCTGTTTTTT
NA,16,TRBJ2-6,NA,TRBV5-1,CASSSSGASQANVLTF,TGCGCCAGCAGCTCCTCAGGGGCGTCACAGGCCAACGTCCTGACTTTC
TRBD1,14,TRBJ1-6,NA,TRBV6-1,CASSPGGSNSPLHF,TGTGCCAGCAGCCCAGGGGGAAGTAATTCACCCCTCCACTTT
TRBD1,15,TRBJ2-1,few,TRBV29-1,CSVEDRGRGYNEQFF,TGCAGCGTTGAAGATCGGGGCAGGGGGTACAATGAGCAGTTCTTC